The 8 T cell receptor beta chains given below trace back to one sample, sequenced in a study of blood T cell repertoires in COVID-19. Sequencing used immunoSEQ multiplex PCR; TCRdb keeps in-frame clones, though not all of them. The sample holds some 130,000 clones, about 90% seen once. The specimen sequenced was peripheral blood. The receptors here all came from a man aged 45-60 years with active COVID-19.

This clone was counted once. The chain combines TRBV6-1 with TRBJ1-4; D is undetermined. V was pared by 2 bases and J by 4 bases, with 5 bases between. This CDR3 is 13 amino acids long. The germline gives CDR1 MNHNS, CDR2 SASEGT. The CDR3 here is CASSERYNEKLFF. CDR3 sequence (DNA): TGTGCCAGCAGTGAACGGTATAATGAAAAACTGTTTTTT.

The chain combines TRBV7-3 with TRBJ2-3; tentative D call: TRBD2 (5 bases). Trimming stripped 2 bases from V and 3 bases from J, with 12 bases between. Germline-derived CDR1 and CDR2 are SGHTA and FQGTGA. The CDR3 consists of 15 residues. This CDR3 reads CASSLGGPSTDTQYF. In DNA form, the CDR3 reads TGTGCCAGCAGCTTAGGAGGTCCCTCGACAGATACGCAGTATTTT.

The gene calls are TRBV7-8 and TRBJ2-7; TRBD1 might be the D (6 bases). Germline assignment: CDR1 SGHVS and CDR2 FQNEAQ. CDR3 size: 14 residues. Trimming shortened V by 7 bases and J by 3 bases, and 16 bases separated the two germline ends. The CDR3 is CASTPGGGGYEQYF. The CDR3 DNA reads TGTGCCAGCACCCCGGGTGGGGGCGGCTACGAGCAGTACTTC.

This chain links TRBV19 with TRBJ2-5, with TRBD2 as a possible D gene (6 bases). CDR1 is LNHDA, CDR2 SQIVND, per germline (reference sequence). CDR3 size: 14 residues. V was shortened by 5 bases and J by 1 base, with 11 bases between the two germline ends. The CDR3 here is CASSELALQETQYF. CDR3 in DNA: TGTGCCAGTAGTGAACTAGCTCTCCAAGAGACCCAGTACTTC.

V is TRBV6-4 and J is TRBJ1-5, with 7 bases aligning to TRBD1. This CDR3 spans 13 amino acids. V lost 4 bases to trimming and J lost 8 bases; unmatched junction nucleotides: 5. CDR1 and CDR2 from the germline V gene are MRHNA and SNTAGT. DNA for the CDR3: TGTGCCAGCAGTGTTAACAGGGGAGAGCCCCAGCATTTT. Its translation: CASSVNRGEPQHF.

The rearrangement joins TRBV3-1 (or the pseudogene TRBV3-2) to TRBJ2-1, with 10 nucleotides matching TRBD2. CDR3 length equals 20 residues. Germline V gene lookup returns CDR1 LGHDT and CDR2 YNNKEL (reference sequence). The V and J ends lost 0 bases and 4 bases, in that order; junction bases with no gene match: 15. The CDR3 spells CASSQERGAGGPLEYNEQFF. DNA of the CDR3: TGTGCCAGCAGCCAAGAACGAGGAGCGGGGGGGCCCCTGGAGTACAATGAGCAGTTCTTC.

The chain joins TRBV4-1 to TRBJ1-3; 7 bases are a match to TRBD1. Germline assignment: CDR1 MGHRA and CDR2 YSYEKL. Germline trimming cut 0 bases from V and 8 bases from J; bases unmatched to any gene: 4. The CDR3 runs 14 residues. This CDR3 is CASSQETGWDTIYF. As DNA, the CDR3 is TGCGCCAGCAGCCAAGAGACAGGGTGGGACACCATATATTTT.

This sequence joins TRBV6-5 and TRBJ1-2, with 7 bases that match TRBD1. CDR3 size: 13 residues. The V and J ends lost 5 bases and 6 bases, in that order; junction bases with no gene match: 6. Germline CDR1 MNHEY, CDR2 SVGAGI. The CDR3 protein is CASSRQGENGYTF. The CDR3 DNA follows: TGTGCCAGCAGTAGACAGGGAGAGAATGGCTACACCTTC.